These 11 T cell receptor beta chains were all obtained from the same sample, sequenced in a study of OX40 agonist ivuxolimab in advanced cancers. Generated by immunoSEQ multiplex PCR, the TCRdb table keeps only in-frame clones and is missing some. This sample has roughly 33,000 clones, with roughly 89% found just once. Sequences were derived from CD4+ or CD8+ T cells sorted from blood, sampled in a trial of the OX40 agonist ivuxolimab. These receptor sequences come from an adult with an advanced solid tumor such as melanoma, head and neck, liver or kidney cancer.

The gene calls are TRBV11-2 and TRBJ1-5; D perhaps matches TRBD1 (5 bases). CDR3 length: 15 residues. Trimming cost V 1 base and J 0 bases, with 7 bases left between them. Per the germline V gene, CDR1 is SGHAT and CDR2 is FQNNGV. CDR3 DNA sequence: TGTGCCAGCAGCTTAGGACAGAATAGCAATCAGCCCCAGCATTTT. Translated: CASSLGQNSNQPQHF.

This clone was detected a few times. The CDR3 sequence is CASSYKSGGSDTQYF. DNA for the CDR3: TGTGCCAGCAGCTATAAGTCGGGGGGTTCAGATACGCAGTATTTT. The chain carries TRBV7-2 and TRBJ2-3; TRBD2 matches 7 bases. Germline CDR1 and CDR2: SGHTA and FQGNSA. The CDR3 extends over 15 amino acids. V was pared by 4 bases and J by 4 bases, with 8 bases of the junction left unmatched.

This chain joins TRBV15 and TRBJ1-2; possible D gene TRBD1, 5 bases. V dropped 1 base and J dropped 3 bases, with 6 bases sitting between them. The CDR3 totals 13 residues. Germline V CDR1 and CDR2: LNHNV, YYDKDF (reference sequence). Here the CDR3 DNA reads TGTGCCACCAGCAGAGGGGGGTACTATGGCTACACCTTC. Encoded protein: CATSRGGYYGYTF.

The chain is built from TRBV29-1 and TRBJ1-1; the D gene is possibly TRBD1 (6 bases). CDR3 size: 13 residues. Trimming removed 4 bases from V and 4 bases from J, with 13 bases in between. Germline V gives CDR1 SQVTM, CDR2 ANQGSEA. The CDR3 nucleotides read TGCAGCGTTGGATCGGGGGCTGGCACTGAAGCTTTCTTT. Translated: CSVGSGAGTEAFF.

The chain's CDR3 is CASTRTSSYEQYF. DNA of the CDR3: TGTGCCAGCACTCGGACTAGCAGCTACGAGCAGTACTTC. V gene TRBV28 combines with J gene TRBJ2-7; 8 bases agree with TRBD2. There are 13 residues in the CDR3. The germline V gene encodes CDR1 MDHEN and CDR2 SYDVKM. The V gene end was trimmed by 7 bases and the J gene end by 3 bases; junction bases not matched to a gene: 5.

This clone was seen a single time. The rearrangement uses TRBV7-9 and TRBJ1-4; D might be TRBD1 (6 bases). The germline V gene has CDR1 SEHNR and CDR2 FQNEAQ (reference sequence). Trimming pared 4 bases from V and 3 bases from J, leaving 12 bases between. The CDR3 consists of 15 residues. The CDR3 reads CASSSLGGSNEKLFF. CDR3 nucleotides: TGTGCCAGCAGCTCCCTAGGGGGATCTAATGAAAAACTGTTTTTT.

This clone occurred a few times. The chain uses TRBV30 and TRBJ1-1; weak D call: TRBD1 (5 bases). Germline CDR1 is GTSNPN and CDR2 is SVGIG (reference sequence). Between the trimmed V and J ends, which lost 2 bases and 3 bases, there was a span of 7 bases. This CDR3 is built from 12 residues. In DNA, the CDR3 is TGTGCCTGGAGTTCGGGGGACACTGAAGCTTTCTTT. As protein: CAWSSGDTEAFF.

The chain joins TRBV4-2 to TRBJ2-1; D remains ambiguous. Trimming removed 4 bases at V and 2 bases at J, with 15 bases between. Germline CDR1 LGHNA, CDR2 YNFKEQ. The CDR3 totals 16 residues. The CDR3 protein is CASSPSHRVTYNEQFF. The CDR3 nucleotides read TGTGCCAGCAGCCCCTCTCATCGTGTCACCTACAATGAGCAGTTCTTC.

The CDR3 spells CASRREFEQYF. CDR3 nucleotides: TGCGCCAGCCGACGGGAATTCGAGCAGTACTTC. The rearrangement uses TRBV5-1 and TRBJ2-7; maybe TRBD2 (5 bases). Trimming removed 7 bases from V and 6 bases from J, with 11 bases in between. The CDR3 spans 11 residues. The germline gives CDR1 SGHRS, CDR2 YFSETQ.

A few counts support this clone. The rearrangement uses TRBV30 and TRBJ2-3, with D perhaps assigned TRBD1 or TRBD2 (6 bases each). V shed 3 bases and J shed 4 bases, with 11 bases lying between them. CDR1 is GTSNPN and CDR2 is SVGIG in the germline V gene (reference sequence). The CDR3 totals 13 residues. DNA for the CDR3: TGTGCCTGGAGCCCTGGGGGGCCAGATACGCAGTATTTT. Translation gives CAWSPGGPDTQYF.

The rearrangement joins TRBV29-1 to TRBJ2-4; 9 bases are shared with TRBD1. Germline assignment: CDR1 SQVTM and CDR2 ANQGSEA. The V and J ends lost 5 bases and 0 bases, in that order; junction bases with no gene match: 2. This CDR3 is built from 14 residues. The CDR3 loop reads CSVRTGVAKNIQYF. The CDR3 DNA follows: TGCAGCGTTAGGACAGGGGTAGCCAAAAACATTCAGTACTTC.